What follows is one T cell receptor (beta chain) and its context. Its antigen is undetermined. This CDR3 is built from 15 residues. From germline, CDR1 is SGDLS and CDR2 YYNGEE. The V and J ends lost 1 base and 4 bases respectively, with 14 bases between them. Expressed TCRB transcripts were sequenced after all isolated RNA was converted to cDNA. Generated by immunoSEQ multiplex PCR, the TCRdb table keeps only in-frame clones and is missing some. This table has a few hundred thousand clones, approximately 12% appearing once. The data were obtained in a study of beta chain features in type 1 diabetes. General study findings and limits: Because the template was cDNA, high-expressing cells might be over-represented. In every one of the four CD4+ subsets, TCRB CDR3s were moderately but significantly shorter in Type 1 diabetes patients. At VDJ recombination sites, type 1 diabetes patients had fewer insertions and more deleted nucleotides.

This chain uses TRBV9 with TRBJ1-2; TRBD1 is a possible D gene (6 bases). The origin of this receptor is a man younger than 30 in good health. The sequencing sample was made of naive CD4+ T cells from blood. The CDR3 DNA sequence: TGTGCCAGCAGCGTAAACGGACAGTTCCGCTATGGCTACACCTTC. Translation gives CASSVNGQFRYGYTF.